The entry that follows covers one T cell receptor (beta chain) sequence. This clonotype appeared many times. It lacks a known antigen. No much larger clone exists at a distance of one base, and base qualities are not known. The sample originates from a study of human T cells and chemical hapten exposure (dated by TCRdb to about 2021). Looking at the study overall: For sensitization, 2% DPC in acetone was applied to an approximately 2 cm by approximately 2 cm area of upper inner arm skin. Throughout the approximately 24-week study period, patients were also given weekly therapeutic DPC doses on the scalp. Patch testing was performed on the upper back with Finn chambers containing 0.01% DPC, and the patch tests were scored after 6 days according to International Contact Dermatitis Research Group standards. The patient cohort, mostly female, included alopecia areata with under or over 50% scalp involvement, alopecia totalis and alopecia universalis. Libraries were combined into a pool for sequencing, and differences in TCR yield between samples came mainly from small differences in library volumes within the pool. This study followed changes in the peripheral blood TCR repertoire in vivo during primary and secondary sensitization of alopecia patients to the hapten diphenylcyclopropenone (DPC). Blood samples were taken from patients before sensitization (week 0) and then at 2, 6 and about 24 weeks after DPC sensitization. Blood for TCR sequencing was provided by twenty-nine alopecia patients at one to four time points (pre-sensitization, 2, 6 and 24 weeks). Points the paper makes about the study in general: The number of PT1 expanded TCRs positively correlated with patch test score, significant at thresholds 8, 16 and 32 but not 4. The number of TCRs above 1 in 1000 frequency did not change with DPC sensitization; there was no evidence of global repertoire structure alterations. Because every patient had alopecia, a presumed autoimmune disease, the patients' immune response might differ from that of healthy individuals. Expanded TCRs formed significantly more large CDR3 similarity clusters than pre-sensitization or healthy control sets, consistent with antigen-driven responses. Repeated subsampling changed both the strength of the expansion versus patch-test correlation and the threshold at which that correlation became significant.

The library relied on RACE. The data were produced on a NextSeq 500. Library preparation attached unique molecular identifiers to individual cDNA molecules for quantitative, reproducible TCR counting. From each blood RNA sample, both TCR alpha and TCR beta chains were sequenced. The study's processing was this. The median number of TCRs per sample was roughly 100,000, ranging from roughly 20,000 to 700,000. The Decombinator software suite was used to annotate V, J and CDR3 in the TCR reads. Every sample was subsampled to the same number of TCRs (28,000) for the PS versus PT1 abundance plots. TCRs were defined as expanded if absent before sensitization and observed at least eight times at the 2-week time point. Through fastp at Q25 and MiXCR, TCRdb rebuilt clones from the public reads, retaining in-frame beta chains. Rows are unified per CDR3 protein, each entry keeping the most common DNA and genes. The authors' filters were not applied to this entry. The sample table shows about 80,000 distinct CDR3 sequences, and 6% to 9% are seen once. Around 1.5% of the sample rests with the top ten.

The trim is 2 bases for V and 2 bases for J, with a gap of 4 bases between the germline ends. Taken from cysteine to phenylalanine, the CDR3 has 13 residues. The only DNA kept is the CDR3, 39 bases in frame from the first base. Via the germline V gene, CDR1 is KGHDR and CDR2 SFDVKD. What this sample's time point label stands for: patch test 1, 2 weeks after DPC sensitization. Per the publication, the treatment or condition label means: therapeutic diphenylcyclopropenone sensitization with weekly scalp DPC. At each patch-test visit, blood was drawn before the patch test was applied. Patients were considered eligible if aged 18 to 70, diagnosed with alopecia and deemed suitable for DPC therapy, and patients were excluded if pregnant. Total RNA was extracted from unfractionated whole blood collected in Tempus Blood RNA tubes.

This sequence was found in a woman aged 30 to 39 with alopecia areata. Some clones in this sample may be carry-over from other donors' samples. This chain joins TRBV24-1 to TRBJ2-3; the D gene is not confidently resolved. The sample consisted of whole blood, taken in connection with sensitization to the hapten diphenylcyclopropenone (DPC). The CDR3 loop reads CATSDSATDTQYF. The bases are TGTGCCACCAGTGATTCGGCCACAGATACGCAGTATTTT.